This entry concerns a single T cell receptor beta chain. The target antigen is unknown. J lost 5 bases, V lost 4 bases, and 8 bases had no gene match. CDR1 SGHKS and CDR2 YYEKEE come from the germline V gene (reference sequence). The CDR3 consists of 16 residues. The data belong to a study of cytomegalovirus exposure and HLA in healthy donors. Findings and caveats of the study: Common viral pathogens seemed, in a later analysis, to connect with several of the most significant clusters. Available immune exposure information covered CMV serostatus only. With further analysis later on, most CMV-associated TCR beta chains appeared HLA-restricted.

This PCR relied on a set of 60 Vbeta primers and 13 Jbeta primers. Method: immunoSEQ multiplex PCR; TCRdb's copy keeps in-frame clones and lacks some. In the table there are 85,000 to 100,000 clones, about 76% of which are singletons. The rearrangement joins TRBV5-5 to TRBJ2-5, with TRBD2 identical over 13 bases. The specimen sequenced was PBMCs. This TCR came from a human donor in good health. The CDR3 reads CASSPLAGGPWETQYF. In DNA, the CDR3 is TGTGCCAGCAGCCCACTAGCGGGGGGGCCTTGGGAGACCCAGTACTTC.